The T cell receptor (beta chain) described here comes from a study of T cell clones after liver transplantation. Turning to the study itself: Pre-transplant mixed lymphocyte reactions yielded third-party-reactive TCRbeta sequences as comparators for graft-donor-reactive sequences. Standard immunosuppression, with no induction, continued until 12-24 months after transplant.

Data came from immunoSEQ multiplex PCR; TCRdb stores just in-frame clones and leaves some out. Altogether about 33,000 clones are present, around 94% being singletons, with the ten largest covering roughly a quarter. The junction had 5 bases not matched to a gene; V was cut back by 5 bases and J by 8 bases. The CDR3 is 14 residues long. Germline lookup yields CDR1 SGDLS and CDR2 YYNGEE. The gene calls are TRBV9 and TRBJ2-1; 12 bases agree with TRBD2. The clonotype comes from a human patient who received a liver transplant. Some T cells could come from the graft donor. Sequenced material: CD8+ T cells from blood, taken 12 months after liver transplant. As DNA, the CDR3 is TGTGCCAGCAGGAGGACTAGCGGGACCCATGAGCAGTTCTTC. Encoded protein: CASRRTSGTHEQFF.